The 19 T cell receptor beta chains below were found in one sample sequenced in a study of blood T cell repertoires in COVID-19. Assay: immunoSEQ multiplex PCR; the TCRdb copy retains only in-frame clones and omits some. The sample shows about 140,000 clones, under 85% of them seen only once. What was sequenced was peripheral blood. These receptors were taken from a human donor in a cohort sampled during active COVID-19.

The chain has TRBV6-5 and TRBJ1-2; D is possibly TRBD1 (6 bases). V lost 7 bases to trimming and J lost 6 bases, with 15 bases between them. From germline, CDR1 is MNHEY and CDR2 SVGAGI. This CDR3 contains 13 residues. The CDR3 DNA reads TGTGCCAGCAAATCGACAGGAGGAAATGGCTACACCTTC. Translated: CASKSTGGNGYTF.

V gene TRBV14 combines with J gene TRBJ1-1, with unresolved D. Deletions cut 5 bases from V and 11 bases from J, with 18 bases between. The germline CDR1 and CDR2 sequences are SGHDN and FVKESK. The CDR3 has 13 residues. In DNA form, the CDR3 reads TGTGCCAGCAGCTTCCACCCCAATAATGAGGCTTTCTTT. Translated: CASSFHPNNEAFF.

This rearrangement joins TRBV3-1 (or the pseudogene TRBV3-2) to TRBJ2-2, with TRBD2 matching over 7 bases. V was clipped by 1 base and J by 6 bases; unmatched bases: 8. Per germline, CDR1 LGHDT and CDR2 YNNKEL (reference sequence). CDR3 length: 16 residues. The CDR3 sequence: CASSQGLAGISGELFF. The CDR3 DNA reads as TGTGCCAGCAGCCAAGGACTAGCCGGTATCTCCGGGGAGCTGTTTTTT.

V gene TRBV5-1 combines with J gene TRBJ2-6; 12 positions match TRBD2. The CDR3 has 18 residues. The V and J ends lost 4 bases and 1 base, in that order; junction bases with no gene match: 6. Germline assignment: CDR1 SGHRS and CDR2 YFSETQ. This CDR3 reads CASSLTTSGRSGANVLTF. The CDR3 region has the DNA TGCGCCAGCAGCCTCACCACTAGCGGGAGGTCTGGGGCCAACGTCCTGACTTTC.

DNA for the CDR3: TGTGCCAGCAGTGTCCCTGGGGGGAGGGAATTCGCAGAGACCCAGTACTTC. Encoded protein: CASSVPGGREFAETQYF. J is TRBJ2-5 and V is TRBV28, with 7 bases identical to TRBD2. In germline, CDR1 is MDHEN, CDR2 SYDVKM. V trimming: 5 bases; J trimming: 4 bases; junction bases outside the gene matches: 16. This CDR3 has 17 amino acids. The full variable domain, in which reference TRBV28 and TRBJ2-5 provide the parts outside the CDR3, is DVKVTQSSRYLVKRTGEKVFLECVQDMDHENMFWYRQDPGLGLRLIYFSYDVKMKEKGDIPEGYSVSREKKERFSLILESASTNQTSMYLCASSVPGGREFAETQYFGPGTRLLVL.

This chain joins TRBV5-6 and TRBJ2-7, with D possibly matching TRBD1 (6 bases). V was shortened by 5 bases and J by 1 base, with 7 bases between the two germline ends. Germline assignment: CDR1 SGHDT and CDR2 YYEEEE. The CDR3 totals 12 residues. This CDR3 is CASRGGSYEQYF. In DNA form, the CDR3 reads TGTGCCAGCAGAGGGGGTTCCTACGAGCAGTACTTC.

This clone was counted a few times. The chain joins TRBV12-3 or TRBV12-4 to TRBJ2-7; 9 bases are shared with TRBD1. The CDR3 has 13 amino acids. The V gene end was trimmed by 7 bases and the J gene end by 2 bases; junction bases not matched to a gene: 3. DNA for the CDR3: TGTGCCAGCATAGGGACAGGGACCTACGAGCAGTACTTC. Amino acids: CASIGTGTYEQYF.

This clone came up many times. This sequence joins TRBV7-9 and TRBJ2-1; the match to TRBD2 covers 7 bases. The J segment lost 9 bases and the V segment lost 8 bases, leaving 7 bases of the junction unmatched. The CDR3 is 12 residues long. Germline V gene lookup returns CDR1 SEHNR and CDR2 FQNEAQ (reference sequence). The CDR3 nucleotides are TGTGCCAGCCAAGCGGGGAGGGTTGAGCAGTTCTTC. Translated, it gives CASQAGRVEQFF.

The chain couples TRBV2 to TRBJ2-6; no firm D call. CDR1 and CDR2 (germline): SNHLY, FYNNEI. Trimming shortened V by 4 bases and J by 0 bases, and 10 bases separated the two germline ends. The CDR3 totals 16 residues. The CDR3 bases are TGTGCCAGCAGTGGTTTGGCCAGCTCTGGGGCCAACGTCCTGACTTTC. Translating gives CASSGLASSGANVLTF.

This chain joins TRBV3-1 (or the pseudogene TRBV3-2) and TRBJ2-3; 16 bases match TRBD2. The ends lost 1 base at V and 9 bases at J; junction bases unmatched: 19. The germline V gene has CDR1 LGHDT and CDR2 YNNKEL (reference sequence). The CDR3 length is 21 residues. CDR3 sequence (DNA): TGTGCCAGCAGCCAAGGGCCCGCGGGACTAGCGGGAGGGCCGAGGGGGGGGACGCAGTATTTT. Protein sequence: CASSQGPAGLAGGPRGGTQYF.

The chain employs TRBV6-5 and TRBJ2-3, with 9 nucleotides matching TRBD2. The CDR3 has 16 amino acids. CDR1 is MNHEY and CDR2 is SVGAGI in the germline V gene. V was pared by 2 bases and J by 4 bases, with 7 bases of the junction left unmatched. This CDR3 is CASSYMRREGPDTQYF. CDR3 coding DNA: TGTGCCAGCAGTTACATGCGGCGGGAGGGGCCAGATACGCAGTATTTT.

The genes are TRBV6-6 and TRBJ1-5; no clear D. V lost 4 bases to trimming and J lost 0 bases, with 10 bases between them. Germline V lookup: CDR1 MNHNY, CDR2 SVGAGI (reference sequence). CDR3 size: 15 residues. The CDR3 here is CASSFAGNSNQPQHF. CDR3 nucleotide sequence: TGTGCCAGCAGTTTTGCGGGAAATAGCAATCAGCCCCAGCATTTT.

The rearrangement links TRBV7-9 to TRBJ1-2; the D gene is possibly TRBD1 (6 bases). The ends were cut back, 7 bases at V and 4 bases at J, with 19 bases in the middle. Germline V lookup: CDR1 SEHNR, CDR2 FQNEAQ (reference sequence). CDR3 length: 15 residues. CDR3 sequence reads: CASTQRGGASYGYTF. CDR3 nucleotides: TGTGCCAGCACCCAGAGGGGGGGCGCGAGCTATGGCTACACCTTC.

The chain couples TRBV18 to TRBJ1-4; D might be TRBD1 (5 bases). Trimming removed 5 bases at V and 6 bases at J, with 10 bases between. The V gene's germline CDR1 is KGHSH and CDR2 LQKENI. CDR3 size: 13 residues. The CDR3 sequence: CASSRSGDEKLFF. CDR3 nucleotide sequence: TGTGCCAGCTCAAGATCGGGGGATGAAAAACTGTTTTTT.

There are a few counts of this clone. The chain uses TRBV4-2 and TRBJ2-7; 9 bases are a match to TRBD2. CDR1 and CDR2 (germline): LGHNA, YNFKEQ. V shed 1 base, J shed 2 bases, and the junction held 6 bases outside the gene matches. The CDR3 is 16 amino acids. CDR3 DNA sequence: TGTGCCAGCAGCCAAGGCCCTAGCGGGGCTACCTACGAGCAGTACTTC. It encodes CASSQGPSGATYEQYF.

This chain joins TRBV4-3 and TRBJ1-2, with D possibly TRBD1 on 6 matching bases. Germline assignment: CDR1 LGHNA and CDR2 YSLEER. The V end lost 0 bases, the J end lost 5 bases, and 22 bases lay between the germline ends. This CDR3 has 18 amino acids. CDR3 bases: TGCGCCAGCAGCCAAGATTTTGGTTTCCTTGGACAGTCTTATGGCTACACCTTC. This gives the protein CASSQDFGFLGQSYGYTF.

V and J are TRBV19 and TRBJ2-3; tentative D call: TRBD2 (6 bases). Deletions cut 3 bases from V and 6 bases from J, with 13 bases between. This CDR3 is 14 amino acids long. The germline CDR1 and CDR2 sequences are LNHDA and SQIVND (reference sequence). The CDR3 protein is CASSIGGRRDTQYF. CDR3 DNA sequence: TGTGCCAGTAGTATCGGAGGGAGGAGGGATACGCAGTATTTT.

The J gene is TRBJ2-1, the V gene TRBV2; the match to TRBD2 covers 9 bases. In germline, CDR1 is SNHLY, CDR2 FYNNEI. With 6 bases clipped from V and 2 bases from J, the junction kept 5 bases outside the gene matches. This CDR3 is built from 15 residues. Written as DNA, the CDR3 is TGTGCCAGCAGACGGACTAGCGTACCCTACAATGAGCAGTTCTTC. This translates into CASRRTSVPYNEQFF.

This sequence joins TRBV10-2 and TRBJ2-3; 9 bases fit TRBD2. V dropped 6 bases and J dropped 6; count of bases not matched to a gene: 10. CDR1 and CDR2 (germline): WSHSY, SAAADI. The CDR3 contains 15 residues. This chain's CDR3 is CASRLAGEVFDTQYF. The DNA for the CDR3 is TGCGCCAGCAGATTAGCGGGAGAGGTTTTTGATACGCAGTATTTT.